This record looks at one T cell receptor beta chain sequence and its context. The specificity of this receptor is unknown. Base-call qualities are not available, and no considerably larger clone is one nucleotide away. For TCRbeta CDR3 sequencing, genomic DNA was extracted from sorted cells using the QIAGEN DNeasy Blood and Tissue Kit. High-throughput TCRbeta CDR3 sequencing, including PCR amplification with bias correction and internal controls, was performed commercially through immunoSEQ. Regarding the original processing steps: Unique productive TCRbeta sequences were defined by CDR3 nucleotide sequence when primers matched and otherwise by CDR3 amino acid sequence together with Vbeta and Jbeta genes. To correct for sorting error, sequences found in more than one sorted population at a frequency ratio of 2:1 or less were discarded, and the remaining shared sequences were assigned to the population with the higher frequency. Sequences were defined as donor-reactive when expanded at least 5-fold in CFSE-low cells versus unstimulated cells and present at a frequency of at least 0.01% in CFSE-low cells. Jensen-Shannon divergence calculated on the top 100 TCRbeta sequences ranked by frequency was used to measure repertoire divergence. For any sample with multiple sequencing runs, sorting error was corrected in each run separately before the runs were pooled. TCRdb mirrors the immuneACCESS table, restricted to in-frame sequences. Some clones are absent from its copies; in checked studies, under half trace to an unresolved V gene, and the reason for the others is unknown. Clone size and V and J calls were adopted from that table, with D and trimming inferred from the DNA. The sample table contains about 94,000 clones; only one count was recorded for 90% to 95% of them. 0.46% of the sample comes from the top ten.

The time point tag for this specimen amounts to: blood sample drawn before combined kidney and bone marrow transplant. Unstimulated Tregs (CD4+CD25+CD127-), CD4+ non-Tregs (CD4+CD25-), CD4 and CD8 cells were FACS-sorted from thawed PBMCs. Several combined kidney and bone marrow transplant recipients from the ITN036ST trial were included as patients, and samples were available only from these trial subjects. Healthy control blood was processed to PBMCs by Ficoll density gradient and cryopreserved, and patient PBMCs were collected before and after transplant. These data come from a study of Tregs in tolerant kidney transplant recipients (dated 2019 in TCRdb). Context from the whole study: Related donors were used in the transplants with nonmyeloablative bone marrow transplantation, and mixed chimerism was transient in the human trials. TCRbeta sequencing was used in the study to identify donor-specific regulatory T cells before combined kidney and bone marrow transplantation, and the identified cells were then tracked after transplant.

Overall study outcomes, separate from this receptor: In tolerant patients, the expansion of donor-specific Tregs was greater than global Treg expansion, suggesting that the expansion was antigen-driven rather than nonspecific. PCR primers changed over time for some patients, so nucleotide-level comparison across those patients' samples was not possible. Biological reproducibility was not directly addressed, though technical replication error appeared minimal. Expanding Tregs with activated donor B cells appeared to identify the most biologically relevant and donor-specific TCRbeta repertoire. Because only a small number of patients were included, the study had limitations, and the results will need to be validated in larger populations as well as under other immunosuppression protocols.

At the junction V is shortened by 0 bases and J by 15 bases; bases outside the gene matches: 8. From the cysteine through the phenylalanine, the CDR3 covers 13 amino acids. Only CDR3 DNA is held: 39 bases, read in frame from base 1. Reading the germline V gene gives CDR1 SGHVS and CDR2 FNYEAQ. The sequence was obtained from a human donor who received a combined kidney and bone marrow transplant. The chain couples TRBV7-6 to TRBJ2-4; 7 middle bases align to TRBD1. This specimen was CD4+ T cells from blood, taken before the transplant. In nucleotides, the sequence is TGTGCCAGCAGCTTAGCCGAGGGCCAGGGGGTGTACTTC. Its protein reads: CASSLAEGQGVYF.